Listed below are T cell receptor beta chains from one sample, sequenced in a study of OX40 agonist ivuxolimab in advanced cancers. Sequencing was performed with immunoSEQ multiplex PCR; in TCRdb, only in-frame clones are kept and a portion is missing. The sample holds about 50,000 clones, approximately 71% seen once. Sequenced here: CD4+ or CD8+ T cells sorted from blood, sampled in a trial of the OX40 agonist ivuxolimab. These receptors all come from an adult with an advanced solid tumor such as melanoma, head and neck, liver or kidney cancer. CDR3s include the opening cysteine and the closing phenylalanine or tryptophan. The D gene is left open where the match is weak. Clone size appears in some rows only: once, few, many, or a class for an expanded clone.

TRBD1,-,TRBV2,TRBJ1-1,TGTGCCAGCACCGGGACAGCGAACACTGAAGCTTTCTTT,CASTGTANTEAFF
TRBD1,-,TRBV18,TRBJ2-7,TGTGCCAGCTCACCCCCGGGACAGGGGGCCCACGAGCAGTACTTC,CASSPPGQGAHEQYF
-,-,TRBV7-2,TRBJ1-4,TGTGCCAGCAGCCCGCGACCAGGCCTCGCGGCTAATGAAAAACTGTTTTTT,CASSPRPGLAANEKLFF
TRBD1,-,TRBV19,TRBJ2-7,TGTGCCAGTCAAGGACAGGGGATCTACGAGCAGTACTTC,CASQGQGIYEQYF
-,few,TRBV6-1,TRBJ1-1,TGTGCCAGCACCGAGAGGCAAATGAACACTGAAGCTTTCTTT,CASTERQMNTEAFF
-,-,TRBV6-5,TRBJ1-1,TGTGCCAGCAGTTACTCGTTTAACACTGAAGCTTTCTTT,CASSYSFNTEAFF
TRBD1,-,TRBV9,TRBJ2-7,TGTGCCAGCAGCCAAGAGGGGGCCCTCTACGAGCAGTACTTC,CASSQEGALYEQYF
TRBD1,-,TRBV28,TRBJ2-1,TGTGCCACCAGAGGGACAGACTACAATGAGCAGTTCTTC,CATRGTDYNEQFF
-,-,TRBV6-1,TRBJ1-2,TGTGCCAGCACCCAAACGACCGGGAGCTATGGCTACACCTTC,CASTQTTGSYGYTF
TRBD1,-,TRBV6-6,TRBJ2-7,TGTGCCAGCAGTACCCCGGGACAGCCTTTGAAGCAGTACTTC,CASSTPGQPLKQYF
-,-,TRBV4-1,TRBJ2-1,TGCGCCAGCAGCCAAGTCAATCTCATCTCGACAGATGAGCAGTTCTTC,CASSQVNLISTDEQFF
-,-,TRBV7-2,TRBJ1-2,TGTGCCAGCAGCCAAGGTTTGACAGTGCGGGAAGGCTACACCTTC,CASSQGLTVREGYTF
TRBD2,-,TRBV6-1,TRBJ2-7,TGTGCCAGCAGTGTAACTAGCGGGAGGCTCGACGAGCAGTACTTC,CASSVTSGRLDEQYF
-,once,TRBV6-1,TRBJ2-3,TGTGCCAGCGGCCGCACAGATACGCAGTATTTT,CASGRTDTQYF
-,-,TRBV15,TRBJ1-5,TGTGCCACCAGCAGACAGGGAAATAGCAATCAGCCCCAGCATTTT,CATSRQGNSNQPQHF
TRBD2,-,TRBV19,TRBJ2-2,TGTGCCAGTAGTGTCCTAGCGGGAGGCACGGGGGAGCTGTTTTTT,CASSVLAGGTGELFF
-,-,TRBV9,TRBJ1-4,TGTGCCAGCAGCGCATCGTCCGGGACTCTTAGTGAAAAACTGTTTTTT,CASSASSGTLSEKLFF
-,-,TRBV2,TRBJ2-1,TGTGCCAGCAGCCAGGGGTTGACTGAGCAGTTCTTC,CASSQGLTEQFF
TRBD1,-,TRBV7-7,TRBJ2-2,TGTGCTAGCAGCTTGGACTGGACAGGGGCCCAAGCCGGGGAGCTGTTTTTT,CASSLDWTGAQAGELFF
-,-,TRBV25-1,TRBJ2-2,TGTGCCAGCAGTCCTATGGGGGCCGGGGAGCTGTTTTTT,CASSPMGAGELFF
TRBD2,-,TRBV9,TRBJ2-5,TGTGCCCTCCCACCTGCGAATGCGGGGGATAACAGTCGGGAGACCCAGTACTTC,CALPPANAGDNSRETQYF
-,-,TRBV30,TRBJ2-1,TGTGCCTGGAGCGACCAGGGATATGAGCAGTTCTTC,CAWSDQGYEQFF